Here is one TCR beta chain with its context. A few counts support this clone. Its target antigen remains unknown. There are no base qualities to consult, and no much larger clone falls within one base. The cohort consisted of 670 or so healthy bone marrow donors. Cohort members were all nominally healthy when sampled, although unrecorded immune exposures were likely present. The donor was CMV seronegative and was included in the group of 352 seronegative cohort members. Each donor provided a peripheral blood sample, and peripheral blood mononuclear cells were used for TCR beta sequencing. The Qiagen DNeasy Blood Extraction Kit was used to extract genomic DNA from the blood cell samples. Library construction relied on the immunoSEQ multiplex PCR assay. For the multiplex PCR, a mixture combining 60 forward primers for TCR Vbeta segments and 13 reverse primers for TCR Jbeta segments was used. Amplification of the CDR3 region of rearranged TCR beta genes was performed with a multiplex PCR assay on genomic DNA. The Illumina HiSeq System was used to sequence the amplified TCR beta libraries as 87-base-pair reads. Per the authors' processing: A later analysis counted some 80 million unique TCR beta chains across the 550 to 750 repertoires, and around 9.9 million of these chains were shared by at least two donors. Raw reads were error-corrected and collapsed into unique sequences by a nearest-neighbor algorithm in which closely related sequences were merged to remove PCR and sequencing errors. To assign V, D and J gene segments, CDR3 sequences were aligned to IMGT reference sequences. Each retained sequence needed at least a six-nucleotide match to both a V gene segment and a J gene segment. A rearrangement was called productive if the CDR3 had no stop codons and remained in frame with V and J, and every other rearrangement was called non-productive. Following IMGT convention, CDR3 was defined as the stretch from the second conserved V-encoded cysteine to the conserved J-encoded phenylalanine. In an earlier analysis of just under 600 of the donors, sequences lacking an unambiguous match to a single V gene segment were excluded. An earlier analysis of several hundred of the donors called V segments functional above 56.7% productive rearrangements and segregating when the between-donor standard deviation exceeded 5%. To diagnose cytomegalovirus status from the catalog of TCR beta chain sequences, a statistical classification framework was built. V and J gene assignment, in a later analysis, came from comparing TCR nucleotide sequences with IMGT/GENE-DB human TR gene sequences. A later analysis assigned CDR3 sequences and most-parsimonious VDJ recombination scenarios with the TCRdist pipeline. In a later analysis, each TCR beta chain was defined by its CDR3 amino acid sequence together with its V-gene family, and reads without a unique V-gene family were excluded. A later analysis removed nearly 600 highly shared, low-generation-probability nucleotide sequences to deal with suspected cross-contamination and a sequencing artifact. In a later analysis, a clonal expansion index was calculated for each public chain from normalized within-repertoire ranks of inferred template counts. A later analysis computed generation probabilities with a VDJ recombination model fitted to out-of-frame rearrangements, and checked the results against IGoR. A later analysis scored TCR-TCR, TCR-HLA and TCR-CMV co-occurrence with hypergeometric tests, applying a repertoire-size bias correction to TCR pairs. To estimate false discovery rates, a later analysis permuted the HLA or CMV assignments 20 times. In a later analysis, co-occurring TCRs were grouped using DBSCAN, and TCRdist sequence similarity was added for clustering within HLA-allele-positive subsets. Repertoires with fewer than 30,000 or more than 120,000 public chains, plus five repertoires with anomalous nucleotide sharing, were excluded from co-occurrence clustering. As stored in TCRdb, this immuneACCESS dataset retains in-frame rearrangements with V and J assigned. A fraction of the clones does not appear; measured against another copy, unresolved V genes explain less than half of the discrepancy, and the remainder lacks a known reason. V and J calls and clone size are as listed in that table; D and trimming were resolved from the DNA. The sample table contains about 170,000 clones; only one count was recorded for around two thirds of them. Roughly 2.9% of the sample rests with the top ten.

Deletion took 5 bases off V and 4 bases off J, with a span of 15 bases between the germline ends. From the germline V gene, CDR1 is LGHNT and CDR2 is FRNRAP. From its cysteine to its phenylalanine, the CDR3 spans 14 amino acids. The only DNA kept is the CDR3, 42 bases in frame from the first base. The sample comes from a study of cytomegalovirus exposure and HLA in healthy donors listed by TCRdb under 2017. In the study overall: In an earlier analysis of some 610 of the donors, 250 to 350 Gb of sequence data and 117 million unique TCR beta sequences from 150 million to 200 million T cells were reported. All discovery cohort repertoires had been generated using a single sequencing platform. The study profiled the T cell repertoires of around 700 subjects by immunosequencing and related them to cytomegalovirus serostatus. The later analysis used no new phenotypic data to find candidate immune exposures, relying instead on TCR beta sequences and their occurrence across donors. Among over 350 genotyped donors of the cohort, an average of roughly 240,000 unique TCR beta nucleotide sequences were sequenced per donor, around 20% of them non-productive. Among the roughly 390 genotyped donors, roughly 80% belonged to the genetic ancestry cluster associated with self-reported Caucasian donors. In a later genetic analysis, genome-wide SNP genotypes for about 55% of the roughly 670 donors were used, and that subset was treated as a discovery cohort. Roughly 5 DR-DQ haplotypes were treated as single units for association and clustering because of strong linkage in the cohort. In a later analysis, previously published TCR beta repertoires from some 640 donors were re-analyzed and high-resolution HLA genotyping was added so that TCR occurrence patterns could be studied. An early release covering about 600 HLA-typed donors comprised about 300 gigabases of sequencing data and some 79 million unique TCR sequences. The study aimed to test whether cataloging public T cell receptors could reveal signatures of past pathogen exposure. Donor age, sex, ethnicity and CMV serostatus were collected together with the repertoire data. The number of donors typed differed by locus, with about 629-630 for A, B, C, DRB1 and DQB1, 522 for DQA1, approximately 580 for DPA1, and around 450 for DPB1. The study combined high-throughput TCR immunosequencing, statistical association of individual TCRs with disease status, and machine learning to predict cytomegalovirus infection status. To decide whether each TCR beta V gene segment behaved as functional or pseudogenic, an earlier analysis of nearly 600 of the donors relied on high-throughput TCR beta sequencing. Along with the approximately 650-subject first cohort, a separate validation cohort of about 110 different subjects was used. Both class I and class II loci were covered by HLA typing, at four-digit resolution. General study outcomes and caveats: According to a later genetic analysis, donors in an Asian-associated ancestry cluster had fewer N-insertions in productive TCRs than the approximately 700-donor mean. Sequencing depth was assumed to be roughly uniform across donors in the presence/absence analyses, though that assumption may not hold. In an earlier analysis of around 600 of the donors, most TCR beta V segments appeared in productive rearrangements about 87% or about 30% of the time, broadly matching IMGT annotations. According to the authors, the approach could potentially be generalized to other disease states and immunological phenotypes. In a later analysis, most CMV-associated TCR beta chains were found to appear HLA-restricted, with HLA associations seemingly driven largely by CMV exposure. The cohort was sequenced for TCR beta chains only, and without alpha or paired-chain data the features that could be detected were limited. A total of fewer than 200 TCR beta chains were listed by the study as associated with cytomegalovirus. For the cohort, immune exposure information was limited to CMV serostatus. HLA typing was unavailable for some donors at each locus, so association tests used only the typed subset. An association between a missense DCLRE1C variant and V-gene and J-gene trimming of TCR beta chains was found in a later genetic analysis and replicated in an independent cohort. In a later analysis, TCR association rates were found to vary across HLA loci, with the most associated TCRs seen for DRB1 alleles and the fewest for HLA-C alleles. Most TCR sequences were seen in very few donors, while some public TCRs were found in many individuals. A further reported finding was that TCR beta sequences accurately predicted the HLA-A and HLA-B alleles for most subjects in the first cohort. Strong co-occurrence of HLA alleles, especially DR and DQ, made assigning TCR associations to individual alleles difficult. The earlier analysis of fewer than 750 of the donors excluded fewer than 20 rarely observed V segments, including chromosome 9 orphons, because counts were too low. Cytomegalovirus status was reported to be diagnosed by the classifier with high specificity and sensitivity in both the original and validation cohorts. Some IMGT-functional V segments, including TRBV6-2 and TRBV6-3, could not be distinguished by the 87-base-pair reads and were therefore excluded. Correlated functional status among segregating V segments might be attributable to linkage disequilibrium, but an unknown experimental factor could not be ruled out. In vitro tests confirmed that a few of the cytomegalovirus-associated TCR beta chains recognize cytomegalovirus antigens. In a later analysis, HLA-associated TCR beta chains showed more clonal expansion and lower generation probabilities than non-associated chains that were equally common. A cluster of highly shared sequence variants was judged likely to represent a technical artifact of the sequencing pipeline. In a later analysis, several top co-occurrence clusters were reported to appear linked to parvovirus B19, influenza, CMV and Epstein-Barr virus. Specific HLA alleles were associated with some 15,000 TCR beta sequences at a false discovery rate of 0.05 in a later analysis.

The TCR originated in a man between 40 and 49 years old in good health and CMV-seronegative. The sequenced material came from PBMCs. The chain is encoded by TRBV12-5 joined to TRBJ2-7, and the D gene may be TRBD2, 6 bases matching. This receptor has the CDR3 CASGIGTPAYEQYF. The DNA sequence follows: TGTGCTAGTGGTATCGGGACTCCAGCGTACGAGCAGTACTTC.